This T cell receptor (beta chain) was found in a study of beta chain features in type 1 diabetes. All of the isolated RNA was reverse transcribed, so expressed TCRB transcripts were sequenced. Sequencing was performed with immunoSEQ multiplex PCR; in TCRdb, only in-frame clones are kept and a portion is missing. Among about 150,000 clones, 11% were seen once, and the ten largest hold roughly 2%. Every donor had blood drawn once into heparin, around 120 mL on average. This CDR3 spans 17 amino acids. Germline V CDR1 and CDR2: SGHTA, FQGNSA. Trimming removed 5 bases at V and 3 bases at J, with 22 bases between.

The chain carries TRBV7-2 and TRBJ2-5; tentative D call: TRBD2 (6 bases). The TCR originated in a man aged 18 to 29 in good health. The sequenced sample was central memory CD4+ T cells from blood. CDR3: CASSPRGRDAREETQYF. Here the CDR3 DNA reads TGTGCCAGCAGCCCGCGGGGCAGGGACGCCCGCGAAGAGACCCAGTACTTC.